The 8 T cell receptor beta chains reported below all come from one sample, sequenced in a study of graft-versus-host responses after intestinal transplantation. No antigen has been assigned to these receptors. Profiled with immunoSEQ multiplex PCR; TCRdb holds only in-frame clones, not every one. This table has tens of thousands of clones, over 90% appearing once. Sequencing used unstimulated CD4+ T cells sorted from spleen or lymph node cells, obtained before transplant. The receptors were gathered from a human donor who was the organ donor for an intestinal transplant.

V usage is TRBV5-1 and J usage is TRBJ2-1; TRBD1 agrees at 9 bases. The trim removed 2 bases at V and 7 bases at J, leaving 4 bases unmatched. This CDR3 spans 14 amino acids. CDR1 SGHRS and CDR2 YFSETQ come from the germline V gene. The CDR3 nucleotides are TGCGCCAGCAGCTTAGACAGGGGGGATAATGAGCAGTTCTTC. Translation: CASSLDRGDNEQFF.

The genes are TRBV28 and TRBJ1-2; 7 positions agree with TRBD1. Germline trimming cut 6 bases from V and 8 bases from J; bases unmatched to any gene: 9. The CDR3 loop spans 13 amino acids. Germline V CDR1 and CDR2: MDHEN, SYDVKM. The CDR3 is CASRVTGPGGYTF. CDR3 in DNA: TGTGCCAGCAGGGTGACAGGGCCCGGCGGCTACACCTTC.

The chain couples TRBV11-2 to TRBJ2-7; TRBD1 or TRBD2 may be the D gene (5 bases each). The CDR3 sequence is 14 residues long. Germline CDR1 is SGHAT and CDR2 is FQNNGV. Trimming removed 1 base at V and 2 bases at J, with 9 bases between. CDR3 DNA sequence: TGTGCCAGCAGCTTAGGGGGGACGACCTACGAGCAGTACTTC. Translating it yields CASSLGGTTYEQYF.

V and J are TRBV6-1 and TRBJ1-1; tentative D call: TRBD1 (5 bases). The germline V and J ends were trimmed by 6 bases and 1 base, with 12 bases remaining between them. Germline V gene lookup returns CDR1 MNHNS and CDR2 SASEGT. The CDR3 runs to 14 residues. The CDR3: CASSPRGANTEAFF. CDR3 bases: TGTGCCAGCAGCCCCCGAGGGGCGAACACTGAAGCTTTCTTT.

The chain has TRBV4-3 and TRBJ1-3, with D uncertain. V shed 1 base and J shed 1 base, with 8 bases lying between them. From germline, CDR1 is LGHNA and CDR2 YSLEER. The CDR3 has 15 amino acids. The chain's CDR3 is CASSQAGGSGNTIYF. Here the CDR3 DNA reads TGCGCCAGCAGCCAAGCAGGCGGATCTGGAAACACCATATATTTT.

This clone is a singleton in its sample. This chain links TRBV6-5 with TRBJ1-6; TRBD1 is a possible D gene (5 bases). Germline V CDR1 and CDR2: MNHEY, SVGAGI. CDR3 length: 13 residues. Trimming took off 6 bases at V and 9 bases at J, with 12 bases between the two ends. CDR3 loop: CASRGDVGSPLHF. The CDR3 DNA reads TGTGCCAGCAGGGGGGATGTCGGTTCACCCCTCCACTTT.

This clone appeared once. The chain links TRBV7-2 to TRBJ2-3, with 12 bases matching TRBD2. The CDR3 is made up of 16 amino acids. Germline V CDR1 and CDR2: SGHTA, FQGNSA. Germline trimming cut 5 bases from V and 2 bases from J; bases unmatched to any gene: 5. DNA of the CDR3: TGTGCCAGCAGCGTACTAGCGGGGGGCCACACAGATACGCAGTATTTT. Translated, it gives CASSVLAGGHTDTQYF. The entire variable domain, with the rest obtained from reference TRBV7-2 and TRBJ2-3, is as follows: GAGVSQSPSNKVTEKGKDVELRCDPISGHTALYWYRQSLGQGLEFLIYFQGNSAPDKSGLPSDRFSAERTGGSVSTLTIQRTQQEDSAVYLCASSVLAGGHTDTQYFGPGTRLTVL.

The CDR3 DNA reads as TGTGCCAGCAGCTATGGTCGGACTACCTCCTACGAGCAGTACTTC. Protein: CASSYGRTTSYEQYF. The V call is TRBV5-4, the J call TRBJ2-7, with a tentative D call TRBD2 (6 bases). CDR3 length: 15 residues. Deletions cut 3 bases from V and 0 bases from J, with 13 bases between. Germline loops: CDR1 SGHNT, CDR2 YYREEE (reference sequence).